These 11 T cell receptor beta chains share one sample of origin, sequenced in a study of siplizumab effects on memory and regulatory T cells. The repertoire was sequenced with immunoSEQ multiplex PCR; TCRdb's copy has only in-frame clones and lacks some. The sample includes around 100,000 clones, around 92% of them seen just once. Material: CD4+ T cells sorted from blood. All receptors come from a human donor in good health.

The rearrangement uses TRBV29-1 and TRBJ2-5; TRBD1 matches 7 bases. The V and J ends lost 7 bases and 4 bases, in that order; junction bases with no gene match: 6. The germline gives CDR1 SQVTM, CDR2 ANQGSEA. This CDR3 has 12 amino acids. The CDR3 nucleotides read TGCAGCGCCATGAGACAGGGAGAGACCCAGTACTTC. Protein product: CSAMRQGETQYF.

The chain links TRBV19 to TRBJ2-7, with 7 bases matching TRBD1. The V and J ends lost 4 bases and 0 bases, in that order; junction bases with no gene match: 6. Germline-derived CDR1 and CDR2 are LNHDA and SQIVND (reference sequence). The CDR3 extends over 15 amino acids. As DNA, the CDR3 is TGTGCCAGTAGTAGGGGACAGTCGAGCTCCTACGAGCAGTACTTC. This gives the protein CASSRGQSSSYEQYF.

The rearrangement joins TRBV28 to TRBJ1-1, with D perhaps matching TRBD1 (6 bases). Germline V gives CDR1 MDHEN, CDR2 SYDVKM. V dropped 2 bases and J dropped 2 bases, with 27 bases sitting between them. The CDR3 consists of 20 residues. DNA for the CDR3: TGTGCCAGCAGTTTAGGCACGTACGGACAGTTTGTACTCCTCAACACTGAAGCTTTCTTT. This codes for CASSLGTYGQFVLLNTEAFF.

The chain has TRBV7-3 and TRBJ2-1; TRBD2 agrees at 11 bases. V trimming: 5 bases; J trimming: 4 bases; junction bases outside the gene matches: 4. Per germline, CDR1 SGHTA and CDR2 FQGTGA. The CDR3 loop spans 15 amino acids. For the CDR3, the DNA is TGTGCCAGCAGCCTTGGGACTAGCGGATACAATGAGCAGTTCTTC. It yields the protein CASSLGTSGYNEQFF.

This chain joins TRBV27 and TRBJ1-3, with unresolved D. The CDR3 runs to 15 residues. The ends were cut back, 5 bases at V and 4 bases at J, with 15 bases in the middle. The germline V gene has CDR1 MNHEY and CDR2 SMNVEV (reference sequence). The CDR3 loop is CASSPDPLPGNTIYF. The CDR3 coding sequence is TGTGCCAGCAGTCCAGACCCTTTACCCGGAAACACCATATATTTT.

This clone was found once. The chain employs TRBV5-1 and TRBJ2-1; 11 nucleotides agree with TRBD2. Germline V gene lookup returns CDR1 SGHRS and CDR2 YFSETQ. CDR3 size: 15 residues. V trimming: 0 bases; J trimming: 7 bases; junction bases outside the gene matches: 3. The CDR3 DNA reads TGCGCCAGCAGCTTGGTAGCGGGGGGGCTAAATGAGCAGTTCTTC. Protein product: CASSLVAGGLNEQFF.

This chain joins TRBV28 and TRBJ1-2, with D perhaps matching TRBD1 (6 bases). Between the trimmed V and J ends, which lost 5 bases and 4 bases, there was a span of 11 bases. The CDR3 is 13 residues long. Germline-derived CDR1 and CDR2 are MDHEN and SYDVKM. The CDR3 nucleotides read TGTGCCAGCAGTGAACAGGGTGTCTATGGCTACACCTTC. Translation gives CASSEQGVYGYTF.

The rearrangement uses TRBV11-2 and TRBJ2-5; possible D gene TRBD2, 5 bases. The CDR3 loop spans 15 amino acids. Germline CDR1 is SGHAT and CDR2 is FQNNGV. The germline V and J ends were trimmed by 5 bases and 2 bases, with 15 bases remaining between them. The CDR3 loop reads CASSRFRLAQETQYF. CDR3 DNA: TGTGCCAGCAGCCGTTTCCGCCTAGCACAAGAGACCCAGTACTTC.

This clone was seen only once. The chain combines TRBV5-1 with TRBJ1-2; 12 positions agree with TRBD1. V gave up 5 bases and J gave up 0 bases; unmatched junction bases: 8. The germline V gene encodes CDR1 SGHRS and CDR2 YFSETQ. This CDR3 is 17 amino acids long. The DNA for the CDR3 is TGCGCCAGCAGGTCCGGGACAGGGGGCGCGTCTAACTATGGCTACACCTTC. This translates into CASRSGTGGASNYGYTF.

This rearrangement joins TRBV7-2 to TRBJ2-5, with 10 bases identical to TRBD2. CDR1 SGHTA and CDR2 FQGNSA come from the germline V gene. The length of the CDR3 is 15 residues. J was trimmed by 5 bases and V by 5 bases; bases with no gene match: 8. The CDR3 bases are TGTGCCAGCAGCCTCAGCGGGGGGGCCGGGGAGACCCAGTACTTC. Translating gives CASSLSGGAGETQYF.

A word on this clone: The same CDR3 is also encoded by other DNA sequences in this sample. V is TRBV9 and J is TRBJ2-5, with D possibly TRBD1 on 7 matching bases. V lost 0 bases, J lost 5 bases, and 11 bases lay in between. The CDR3 spans 14 residues. Germline values: CDR1 SGDLS, CDR2 YYNGEE. The CDR3, as DNA: TGTGCCAGCAGCGTAGGGCCAGGGGGGGAGACCCAGTACTTC. Amino acids: CASSVGPGGETQYF.